The sample holds many counts of the clone carrying this TCR beta chain. The source of the sample is a study of T cells after yellow fever vaccination. TCRdb recomputed calls from the 5' RACE reads with MiXCR, one row per CDR3 protein. The table has more than 90,000 distinct CDR3 sequences, roughly 6.8% seen once. CDR3 size: 14 residues. V lost 3 bases and J 7 bases, leaving 13 bases between the germline ends. Germline CDR1 SGHTA, CDR2 FQGNSA. The sample consisted of CD4+ T cells sorted from PBMCs, taken around 45 days after the first yellow fever vaccination. The TCR was taken from a man in his late teens or twenties who received the YFV17D yellow fever vaccine. The gene calls are TRBV7-2 and TRBJ2-1; D might be TRBD1 or TRBD2, each matching 5 bases. CDR3 residues: CASSLGVGRNEQFF. Written as DNA, the CDR3 is TGTGCCAGCAGCTTGGGGGTTGGAAGAAATGAGCAGTTCTTC.